Shown below are 6 T cell receptor beta chains from a single sample sequenced in a study of T cells in Graves' hyperthyroidism and ophthalmopathy. From RNA transcripts, TCR beta CDR3 regions were amplified. The TCR CDR3 first-round RT-PCR relied on the HTBI primer set. TCRdb fed the multiplex PCR reads into MiXCR, producing one record per CDR3 protein. The sample contains about 570,000 distinct CDR3 sequences, just over 45% of which appear only once. Material for sequencing was peripheral blood or thyroid tissue (not recorded which). All receptors derive from an adult woman with Graves' disease, either hyperthyroidism or ophthalmopathy (not recorded which).

The chain employs TRBV7-8 and TRBJ2-5, with TRBD2 as a possible D gene (5 bases). Looked up from germline, CDR1 is SGHVS and CDR2 is FQNEAQ. The V end lost 1 base, the J end lost 5 bases, and 17 bases lay between the germline ends. The length of the CDR3 is 16 residues. The CDR3 bases are TGTGCCAGCAGCTTAGGGCCAGGACTGGCCGGCGAGACCCAGTACTTC. Translation: CASSLGPGLAGETQYF.

This clonotype was found many times. The chain uses TRBV9 and TRBJ2-7, with D unresolved. Trimming took 1 base from V and 6 from J, leaving 8 bases between them. Germline assignment: CDR1 SGDLS and CDR2 YYNGEE. The CDR3 totals 12 residues. The CDR3 region has the DNA TGTGCCAGCAGCGTATCATCAGGCGAGCAGTACTTC. Translation gives CASSVSSGEQYF.

This clonotype was recorded at least ten times. Written as DNA, the CDR3 is TGCGCCAGCAGCTCCCAGGGGGTTGTTAATGAAAAACTGTTTTTT. As protein: CASSSQGVVNEKLFF. The chain is built from TRBV5-1 and TRBJ1-4; TRBD1 matches at 7 bases. Germline values: CDR1 SGHRS, CDR2 YFSETQ. The CDR3 has 15 amino acids. V shed 3 bases and J 4 bases; nucleotides not matched to a gene: 6.

The CDR3 loop reads CAIRPGTGGYTF. The CDR3 DNA reads TGTGCCATCAGGCCCGGGACCGGCGGCTACACCTTC. This chain joins TRBV19 and TRBJ1-2, with TRBD1 as a possible D gene (5 bases). The CDR3 spans 12 residues. CDR1 and CDR2 from the germline V gene are LNHDA and SQIVND (reference sequence). V gave up 10 bases and J gave up 8 bases, with 17 bases separating them.

The J gene is TRBJ2-2, the V gene TRBV7-2, with 7 bases lining up with TRBD1. Per germline, CDR1 SGHTA and CDR2 FQGNSA. The CDR3 sequence is 18 residues long. J lost 6 bases, V lost 5 bases, and 18 bases had no gene match. The CDR3 DNA is TGTGCCAGCAGCCTAGTAACTTTGGCAGGGGGTTATCCCGGGGAGCTGTTTTTT. It is translated as CASSLVTLAGGYPGELFF.

V is TRBV19 and J is TRBJ1-4; 9 positions agree with TRBD1. The germline V gene has CDR1 LNHDA and CDR2 SQIVND (reference sequence). This CDR3 has 14 amino acids. Trimming took 5 bases from V and 8 from J; bases not matched to a gene: 6. CDR3 sequence reads: CASSPGQGYEKLFF. The CDR3 bases are TGTGCCAGTAGTCCGGGACAGGGTTACGAAAAACTGTTTTTT.